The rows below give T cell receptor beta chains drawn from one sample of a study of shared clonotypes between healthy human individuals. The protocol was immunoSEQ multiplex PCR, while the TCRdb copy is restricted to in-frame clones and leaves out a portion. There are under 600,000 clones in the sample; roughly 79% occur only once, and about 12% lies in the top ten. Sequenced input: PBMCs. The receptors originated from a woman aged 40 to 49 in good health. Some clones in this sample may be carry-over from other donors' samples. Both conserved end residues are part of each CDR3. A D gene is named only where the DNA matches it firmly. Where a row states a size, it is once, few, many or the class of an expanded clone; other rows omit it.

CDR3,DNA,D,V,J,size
CAISESGRFNYGYTF,TGTGCCATCAGTGAGTCGGGCAGGTTTAACTATGGCTACACCTTC,NA,TRBV10-3,TRBJ1-2,NA
CAWSPSTDTQYF,TGTGCCTGGAGTCCGAGCACAGATACGCAGTATTTT,NA,TRBV30,TRBJ2-3,NA
CASSLPSGTGELFF,TGTGCCAGCAGCCTCCCCTCGGGCACCGGGGAGCTGTTTTTT,NA,TRBV7-9,TRBJ2-2,NA
CASSRRGQTISGANVLTF,TGTGCCAGCTCACGACGAGGGCAGACAATCTCTGGGGCCAACGTCCTGACTTTC,NA,TRBV18,TRBJ2-6,NA
CASSEGLAGFNEQFF,TGCGCCAGCAGCGAGGGACTAGCGGGCTTCAATGAGCAGTTCTTC,TRBD2,TRBV5-1,TRBJ2-1,NA
CATGRQTSGRANEQFF,TGTGCCACCGGGAGGCAGACTAGCGGGAGGGCTAATGAGCAGTTCTTC,TRBD2,TRBV15,TRBJ2-1,NA
CASSVLLGDQETQYF,TGTGCCAGTAGTGTCCTCCTAGGGGACCAAGAGACCCAGTACTTC,NA,TRBV19,TRBJ2-5,NA
CASSLGGSAEAFF,TGCGCCAGCAGCTTAGGAGGTTCGGCTGAAGCTTTCTTT,NA,TRBV5-1,TRBJ1-1,NA
CASSLGTGSHQTQYF,TGCGCCAGCAGCTTGGGGACAGGGTCACACCAGACCCAGTACTTC,TRBD1,TRBV5-1,TRBJ2-5,few
CASSPQGNEQYF,TGTGCCAGCAGCCCACAGGGGAACGAGCAGTACTTC,TRBD1,TRBV6-1,TRBJ2-7,few
CASSPGQYYGYTF,TGTGCCAGCAGCCCGGGACAGTACTATGGCTACACCTTC,TRBD1,TRBV7-2,TRBJ1-2,once
CASSLLQGPTNEKLFF,TGTGCCAGCAGCCTATTACAGGGCCCAACTAATGAAAAACTGTTTTTT,NA,TRBV28,TRBJ1-4,few
CASSLRLAFSYEQYF,TGCGCCAGCAGCTTGAGACTAGCGTTCTCCTACGAGCAGTACTTC,TRBD2,TRBV5-1,TRBJ2-7,NA
CASRGRGRDTQYF,TGTGCCAGCCGAGGTAGGGGCCGGGATACGCAGTATTTT,NA,TRBV6-6,TRBJ2-3,few
CASSLTGGSYEQYF,TGTGCCAGCAGCTTGACAGGGGGCTCTTACGAGCAGTACTTC,TRBD1,TRBV7-3,TRBJ2-7,NA
CASSYGLAGNEAFF,TGTGCCAGCAGTTATGGATTGGCCGGCAATGAAGCTTTCTTT,NA,TRBV6-6,TRBJ1-1,NA
CASSAAAGAAYEQYF,TGTGCCAGCAGCGCGGCAGCGGGAGCCGCCTACGAGCAGTACTTC,TRBD2,TRBV9,TRBJ2-7,NA
CASSPPGVQLGTDTQYF,TGTGCCAGCTCACCACCAGGAGTCCAGCTCGGAACAGATACGCAGTATTTT,NA,TRBV18,TRBJ2-3,NA
CASSSQGTSGGYTF,TGTGCCAGCAGCTCACAGGGAACGTCTGGTGGCTACACCTTC,NA,TRBV7-2,TRBJ1-2,few
CASLPDRVLGYTF,TGTGCCAGCCTGCCGGACAGGGTGCTTGGCTACACCTTC,TRBD1,TRBV27,TRBJ1-2,NA